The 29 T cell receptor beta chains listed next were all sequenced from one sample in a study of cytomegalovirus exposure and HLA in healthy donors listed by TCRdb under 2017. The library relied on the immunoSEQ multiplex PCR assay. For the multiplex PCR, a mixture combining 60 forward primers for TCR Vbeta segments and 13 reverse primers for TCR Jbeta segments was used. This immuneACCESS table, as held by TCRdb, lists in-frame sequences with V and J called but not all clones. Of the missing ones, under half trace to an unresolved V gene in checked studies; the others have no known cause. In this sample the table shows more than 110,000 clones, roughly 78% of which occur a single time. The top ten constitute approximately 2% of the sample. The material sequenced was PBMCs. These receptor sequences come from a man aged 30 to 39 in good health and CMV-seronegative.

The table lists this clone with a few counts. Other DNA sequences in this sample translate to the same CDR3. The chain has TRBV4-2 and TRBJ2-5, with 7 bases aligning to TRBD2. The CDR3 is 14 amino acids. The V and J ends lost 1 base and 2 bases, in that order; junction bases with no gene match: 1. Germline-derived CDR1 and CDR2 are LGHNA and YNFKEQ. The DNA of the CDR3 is TGTGCCAGCAGCCAAGCGGGAGGACAAGAGACCCAGTACTTC. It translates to CASSQAGGQETQYF.

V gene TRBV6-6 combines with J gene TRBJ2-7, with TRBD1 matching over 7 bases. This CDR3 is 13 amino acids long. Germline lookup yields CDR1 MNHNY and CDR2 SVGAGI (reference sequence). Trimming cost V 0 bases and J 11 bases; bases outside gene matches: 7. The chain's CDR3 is CASSYSPTGTEYF. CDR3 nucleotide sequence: TGTGCCAGCAGTTACTCTCCAACCGGGACAGAGTACTTC.

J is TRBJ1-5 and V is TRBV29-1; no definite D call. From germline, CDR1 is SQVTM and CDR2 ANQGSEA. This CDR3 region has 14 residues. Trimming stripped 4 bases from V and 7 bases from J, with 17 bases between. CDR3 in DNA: TGCAGCGTTGTCAAACAAACCTGCCGCCAGCCCCAGCATTTT. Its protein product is CSVVKQTCRQPQHF.

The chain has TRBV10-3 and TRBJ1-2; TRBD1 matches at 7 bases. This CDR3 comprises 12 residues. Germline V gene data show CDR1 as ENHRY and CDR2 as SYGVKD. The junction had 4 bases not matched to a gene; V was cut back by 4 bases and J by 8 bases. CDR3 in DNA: TGTGCCATCAGTGGACAGGGAGGCGGCTACACCTTC. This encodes CAISGQGGGYTF.

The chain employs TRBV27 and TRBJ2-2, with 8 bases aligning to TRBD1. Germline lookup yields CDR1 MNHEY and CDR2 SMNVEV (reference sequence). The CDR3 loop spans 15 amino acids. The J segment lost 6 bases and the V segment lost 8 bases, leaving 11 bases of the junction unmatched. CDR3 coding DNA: TGTGCCAGCGCCGTCGGACAGGGATCTCCCGGGGAGCTGTTTTTT. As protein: CASAVGQGSPGELFF.

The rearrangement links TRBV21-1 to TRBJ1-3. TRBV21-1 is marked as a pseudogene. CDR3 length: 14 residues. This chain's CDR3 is CASTPAGRGNTIYF. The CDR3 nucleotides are TGTGCCAGCACCCCGGCGGGGCGAGGAAACACCATATATTTT.

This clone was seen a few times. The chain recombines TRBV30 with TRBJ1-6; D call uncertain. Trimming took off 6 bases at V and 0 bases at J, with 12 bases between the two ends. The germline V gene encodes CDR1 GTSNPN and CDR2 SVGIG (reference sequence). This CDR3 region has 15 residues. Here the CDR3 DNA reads TGTGCCTGTCAATCAACGGTCTCCTATAATTCACCCCTCCACTTT. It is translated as CACQSTVSYNSPLHF.

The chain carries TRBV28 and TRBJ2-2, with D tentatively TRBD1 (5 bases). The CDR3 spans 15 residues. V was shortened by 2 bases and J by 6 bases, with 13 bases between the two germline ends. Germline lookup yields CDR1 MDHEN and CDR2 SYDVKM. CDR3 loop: CASSLSQGDAGELFF. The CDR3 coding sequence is TGTGCCAGCAGTTTAAGTCAGGGCGACGCCGGGGAGCTGTTTTTT.

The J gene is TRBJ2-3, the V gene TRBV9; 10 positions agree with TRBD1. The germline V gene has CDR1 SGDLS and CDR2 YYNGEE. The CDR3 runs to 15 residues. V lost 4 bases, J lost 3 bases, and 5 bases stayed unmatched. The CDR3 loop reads CASSQDRGRTDTQYF. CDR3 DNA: TGTGCCAGCAGCCAGGACAGGGGGAGAACAGATACGCAGTATTTT.

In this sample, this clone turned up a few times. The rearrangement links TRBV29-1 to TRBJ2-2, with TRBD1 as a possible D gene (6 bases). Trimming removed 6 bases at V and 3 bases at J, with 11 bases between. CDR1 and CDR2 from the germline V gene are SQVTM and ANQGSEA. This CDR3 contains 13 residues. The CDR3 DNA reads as TGCAGCGTAAACAGGGATTACACCGGGGAGCTGTTTTTT. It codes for CSVNRDYTGELFF.

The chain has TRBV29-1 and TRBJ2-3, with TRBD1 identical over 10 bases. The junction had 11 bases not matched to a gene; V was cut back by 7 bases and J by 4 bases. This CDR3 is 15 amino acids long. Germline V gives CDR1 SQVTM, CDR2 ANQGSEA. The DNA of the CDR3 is TGCAGCGCCCAATCTGGGACAGGGGTCGCAGATACGCAGTATTTT. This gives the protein CSAQSGTGVADTQYF.

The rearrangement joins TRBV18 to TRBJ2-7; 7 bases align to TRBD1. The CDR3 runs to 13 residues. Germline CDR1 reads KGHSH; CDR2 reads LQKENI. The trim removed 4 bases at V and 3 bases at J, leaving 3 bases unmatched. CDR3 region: CASSLGQSYEQYF. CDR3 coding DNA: TGTGCCAGCTCACTGGGACAGAGCTACGAGCAGTACTTC.

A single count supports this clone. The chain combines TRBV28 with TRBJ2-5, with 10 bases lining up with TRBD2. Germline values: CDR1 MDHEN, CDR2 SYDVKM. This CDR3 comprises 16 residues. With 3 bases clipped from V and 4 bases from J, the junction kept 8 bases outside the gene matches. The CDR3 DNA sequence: TGTGCCAGCAGTTTCCTCAGCGGGGGGGGTCGAGAGACCCAGTACTTC. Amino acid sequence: CASSFLSGGGRETQYF.

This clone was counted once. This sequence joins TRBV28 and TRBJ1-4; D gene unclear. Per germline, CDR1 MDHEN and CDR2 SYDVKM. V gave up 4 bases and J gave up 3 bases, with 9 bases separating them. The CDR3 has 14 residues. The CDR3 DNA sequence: TGTGCCAGCAGTTCCCGTCGGGCTAATGAAAAACTGTTTTTT. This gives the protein CASSSRRANEKLFF.

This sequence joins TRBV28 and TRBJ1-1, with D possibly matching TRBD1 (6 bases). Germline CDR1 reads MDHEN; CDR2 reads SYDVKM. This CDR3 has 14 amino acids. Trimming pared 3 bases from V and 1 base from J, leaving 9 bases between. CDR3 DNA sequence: TGTGCCAGCAGTTTCCTAGGGGGGAACACTGAAGCTTTCTTT. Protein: CASSFLGGNTEAFF. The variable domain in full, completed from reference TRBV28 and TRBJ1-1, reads DVKVTQSSRYLVKRTGEKVFLECVQDMDHENMFWYRQDPGLGLRLIYFSYDVKMKEKGDIPEGYSVSREKKERFSLILESASTNQTSMYLCASSFLGGNTEAFFGQGTRLTVV.

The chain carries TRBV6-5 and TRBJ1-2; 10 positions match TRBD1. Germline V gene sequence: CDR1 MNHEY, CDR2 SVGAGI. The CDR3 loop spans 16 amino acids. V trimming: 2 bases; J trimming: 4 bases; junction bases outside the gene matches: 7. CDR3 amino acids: CASSYLGTGEAYGYTF. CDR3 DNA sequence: TGTGCCAGCAGTTACCTGGGGACAGGGGAGGCCTATGGCTACACCTTC.

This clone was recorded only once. CDR3 nucleotides: TGCGCCAGCAGCCTAGGACACGACCTTCAAGAGACCCAGTACTTC. It translates to CASSLGHDLQETQYF. The V gene is TRBV4-1, the J gene TRBJ2-5; D perhaps matches TRBD1 (5 bases). The V end was cut by 4 bases, the J end by 2 bases, with 14 bases between. The CDR3 is 15 residues long. The germline gives CDR1 MGHRA, CDR2 YSYEKL.

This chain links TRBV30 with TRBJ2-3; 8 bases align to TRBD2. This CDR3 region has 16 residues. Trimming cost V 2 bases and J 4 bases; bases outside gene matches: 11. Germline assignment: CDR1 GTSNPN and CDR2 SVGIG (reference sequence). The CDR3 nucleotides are TGTGCCTGGAGTCCTCCGGGACTAGGATTTCCAGATACGCAGTATTTT. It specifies CAWSPPGLGFPDTQYF.

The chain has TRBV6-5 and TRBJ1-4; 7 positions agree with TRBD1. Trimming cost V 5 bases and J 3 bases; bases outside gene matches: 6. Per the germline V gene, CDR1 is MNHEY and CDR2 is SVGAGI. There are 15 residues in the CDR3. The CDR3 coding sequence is TGTGCCAGCAGTCCCGGGACAGTTCCTAATGAAAAACTGTTTTTT. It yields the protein CASSPGTVPNEKLFF.

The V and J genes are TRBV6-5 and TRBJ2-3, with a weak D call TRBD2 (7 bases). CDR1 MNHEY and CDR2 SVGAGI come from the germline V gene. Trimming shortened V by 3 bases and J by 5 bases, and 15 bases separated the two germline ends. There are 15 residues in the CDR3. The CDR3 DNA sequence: TGTGCCAGCAGTTATACGGGGGGCCGGGGAGATACGCAGTATTTT. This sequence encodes CASSYTGGRGDTQYF.

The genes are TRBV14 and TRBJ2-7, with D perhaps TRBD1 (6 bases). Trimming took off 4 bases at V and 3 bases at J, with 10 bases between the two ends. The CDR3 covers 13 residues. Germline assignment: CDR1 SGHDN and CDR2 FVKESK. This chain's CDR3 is CASSRQGHYEQYF. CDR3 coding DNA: TGTGCCAGCAGCCGTCAGGGGCACTACGAGCAGTACTTC.

CDR3 in DNA: TGCGCCAGCAGCCAAGATGACAAACAGACCCAGTACTTC. Amino acids: CASSQDDKQTQYF. The chain has TRBV4-1 and TRBJ2-5; no firm D call. Germline V lookup: CDR1 MGHRA, CDR2 YSYEKL. The CDR3 extends over 13 amino acids. Trimming took 0 bases from V and 6 from J, leaving 8 bases between them.

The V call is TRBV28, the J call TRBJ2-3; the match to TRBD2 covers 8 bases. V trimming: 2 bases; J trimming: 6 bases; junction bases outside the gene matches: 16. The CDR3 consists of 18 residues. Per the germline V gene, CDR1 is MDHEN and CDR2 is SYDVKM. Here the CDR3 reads CASSLPPGGGGPVDTQYF. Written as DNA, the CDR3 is TGTGCCAGCAGTTTACCCCCCGGGGGGGGAGGGCCGGTCGATACGCAGTATTTT.

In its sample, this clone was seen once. CDR3 DNA: TGTGCCAGCAGCGTTCGAGTGGGAGGGCTTTTCTACGAGCAGTACTTC. This translates into CASSVRVGGLFYEQYF. The chain links TRBV5-4 to TRBJ2-7; TRBD2 aligns across 7 bases. The J segment lost 3 bases and the V segment lost 4 bases, leaving 13 bases of the junction unmatched. This CDR3 is 16 amino acids long. From germline, CDR1 is SGHNT and CDR2 YYREEE (reference sequence).

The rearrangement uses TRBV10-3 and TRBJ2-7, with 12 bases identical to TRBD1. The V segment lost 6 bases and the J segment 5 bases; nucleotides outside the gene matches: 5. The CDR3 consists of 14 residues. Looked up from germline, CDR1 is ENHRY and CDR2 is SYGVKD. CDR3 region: CAISPGQGAHEQYF. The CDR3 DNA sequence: TGTGCCATCAGCCCGGGACAGGGGGCCCACGAGCAGTACTTC.

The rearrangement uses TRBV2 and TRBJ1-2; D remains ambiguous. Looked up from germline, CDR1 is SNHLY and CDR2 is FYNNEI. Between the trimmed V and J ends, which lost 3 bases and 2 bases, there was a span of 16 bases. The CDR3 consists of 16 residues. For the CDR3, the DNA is TGTGCCAGCAGTGACCTCCGGCGGACTACGAACTATGGCTACACCTTC. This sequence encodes CASSDLRRTTNYGYTF.

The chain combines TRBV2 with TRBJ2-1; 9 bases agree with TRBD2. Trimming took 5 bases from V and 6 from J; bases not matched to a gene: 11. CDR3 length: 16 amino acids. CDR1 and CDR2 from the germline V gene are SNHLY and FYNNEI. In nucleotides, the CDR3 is TGTGCCAGCAGTCTACCAGCGGGGGGTCTCCCCAATGAGCAGTTCTTC. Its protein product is CASSLPAGGLPNEQFF.

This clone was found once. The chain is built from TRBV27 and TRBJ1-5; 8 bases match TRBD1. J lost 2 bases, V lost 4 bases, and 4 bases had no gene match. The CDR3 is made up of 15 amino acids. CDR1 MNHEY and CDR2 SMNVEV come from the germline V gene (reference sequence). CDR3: CASSYRGSGNQPQHF. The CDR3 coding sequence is TGTGCCAGCAGTTACAGGGGGAGCGGCAATCAGCCCCAGCATTTT.

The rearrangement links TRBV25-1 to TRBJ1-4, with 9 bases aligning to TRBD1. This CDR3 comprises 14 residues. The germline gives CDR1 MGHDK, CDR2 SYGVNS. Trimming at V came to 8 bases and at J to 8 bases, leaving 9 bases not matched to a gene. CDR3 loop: CASSLGQGREKLFF. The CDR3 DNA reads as TGTGCCAGCTCTTTGGGACAGGGAAGGGAAAAACTGTTTTTT.